This is a list of T cell receptor beta chains from one sample in a study of cytomegalovirus exposure and HLA in healthy donors. Clones were read by immunoSEQ multiplex PCR, and TCRdb kept only the in-frame ones, dropping some. Altogether about 200,000 clones are present, more than 75% being singletons, with the ten largest covering approximately 0.4%. Sequenced material: PBMCs. Receptor source: a male donor in good health and CMV-seropositive. CDR3s leave out the opening cysteine and the closing phenylalanine or tryptophan. Clone size, where shown, is once, few, many, or a class for clones that have expanded.

V gene: TRBV4-3
J gene: TRBJ1-2
clone size: .
CDR3 protein: ASSQGPGDNYGYT

V gene: TRBV6-4
J gene: TRBJ2-3
clone size: .
CDR3 protein: ASSDSIVRGTDTQY

V gene: TRBV30
J gene: TRBJ1-5
clone size: .
CDR3 protein: AWSQTNQPQH

V gene: TRBV5-1
J gene: TRBJ2-1
clone size: .
CDR3 protein: ASSLTGGSYNEQF

V gene: TRBV11-2
J gene: TRBJ2-5
clone size: .
CDR3 protein: ASSSNGGLFQETQY

V gene: TRBV4-3
J gene: TRBJ2-4
clone size: .
CDR3 protein: ASSLRLAGAGDIQY

V gene: TRBV19
J gene: TRBJ2-1
clone size: .
CDR3 protein: ASSTSPGLARMSNEQF

V gene: TRBV19
J gene: TRBJ2-5
clone size: .
CDR3 protein: ASSIAETQY

V gene: TRBV29-1
J gene: TRBJ2-3
clone size: .
CDR3 protein: SVDRSSTDTQY

V gene: TRBV28
J gene: TRBJ1-6
clone size: .
CDR3 protein: ASSLPDNLGSPLH

V gene: TRBV10-3
J gene: TRBJ2-2
clone size: .
CDR3 protein: ANRGGHTGELF

V gene: TRBV6-1
J gene: TRBJ1-5
clone size: .
CDR3 protein: ASSGGELPNQPEH

V gene: TRBV5-6
J gene: TRBJ2-1
clone size: .
CDR3 protein: ASSLGLAGGDEQF

V gene: TRBV7-8
J gene: TRBJ1-3
clone size: few
CDR3 protein: ASSLTPPDRAGNTIY

V gene: TRBV9
J gene: TRBJ1-1
clone size: .
CDR3 protein: ASSAMDRVGLTEAF

V gene: TRBV15
J gene: TRBJ2-7
clone size: .
CDR3 protein: ATSRGLASYEQY

V gene: TRBV28
J gene: TRBJ1-1
clone size: .
CDR3 protein: ASTQTGYMNTEAF

V gene: TRBV9
J gene: TRBJ1-1
clone size: .
CDR3 protein: ASSAQGQVNTEAF

V gene: TRBV27
J gene: TRBJ2-1
clone size: few
CDR3 protein: ASSLHGLAGGLRYNEQF

V gene: TRBV5-1
J gene: TRBJ2-6
clone size: .
CDR3 protein: ASIPGGSSGANVLT

V gene: TRBV28
J gene: TRBJ2-2
clone size: once
CDR3 protein: ASSPAAVNTGELF

V gene: TRBV5-1
J gene: TRBJ1-6
clone size: .
CDR3 protein: ASSLAVRGNSPLH

V gene: TRBV29-1
J gene: TRBJ1-1
clone size: .
CDR3 protein: SVTGIMNTEAF

V gene: TRBV4-2
J gene: TRBJ2-1
clone size: .
CDR3 protein: ASSQRTSNEQF

V gene: TRBV13
J gene: TRBJ2-5
clone size: .
CDR3 protein: ASSLGSGIQETQY

V gene: TRBV10-3
J gene: TRBJ1-1
clone size: once
CDR3 protein: AISGGTDSEAF

V gene: TRBV29-1
J gene: TRBJ1-2
clone size: .
CDR3 protein: SAVGYT

V gene: TRBV28
J gene: TRBJ2-1
clone size: .
CDR3 protein: ASSVRIAGRYNEQF

V gene: TRBV27
J gene: TRBJ1-2
clone size: .
CDR3 protein: ASRQPGARTSHGYT

V gene: TRBV4-3
J gene: TRBJ2-2
clone size: .
CDR3 protein: ASSQGETLTGELF

V gene: TRBV9
J gene: TRBJ2-3
clone size: .
CDR3 protein: ASSSNTDTQY

V gene: TRBV12-5
J gene: TRBJ2-3
clone size: once
CDR3 protein: ASGLNPSGSTDTQY

V gene: TRBV29-1
J gene: TRBJ2-6
clone size: once
CDR3 protein: SAYTGANVLT

V gene: TRBV29-1
J gene: TRBJ1-2
clone size: .
CDR3 protein: SVWGGEDGYT

V gene: TRBV5-6
J gene: TRBJ1-2
clone size: .
CDR3 protein: ASSLAGQAIIYGYT